This T cell receptor beta chain was profiled in a study of blood T cell repertoires in COVID-19. The wider study: There were acute and convalescent COVID-19 samples, and they came from the United States, Italy and Spain. T cells, B-cell-depleted T cells, or PBMCs provided the cDNA or gDNA that served as material.

In the original processing: Estimation of nucleated cell counts relied on the amplification of reference gene primers. This table comes from immunoSEQ multiplex PCR, and its TCRdb copy is limited to in-frame clones, with some not included. For V, J and clone size, that table is used; D and trimming come from the DNA. The profile shows around 170,000 clones, about 80% of them singletons. This clone was seen a handful of times. The sample taken for sequencing was peripheral blood. This clonotype originated in a young man with active or convalescent COVID-19.

The chain's CDR3 is CASSWRNLDEQFF. In DNA form, the CDR3 reads TGTGCCAGCAGTTGGAGGAACCTTGATGAGCAGTTCTTC. This chain links TRBV6-2 or TRBV6-3 with TRBJ2-1; maybe TRBD2 (5 bases). V dropped 4 bases and J dropped 8 bases, with 12 bases sitting between them. Looked up from germline, CDR1 is MNHEY and CDR2 is SVGEGT. The CDR3 runs to 13 residues.